The 19 T cell receptor beta chains given below trace back to one sample, sequenced in a study of T cells expressing NK-cell markers. Each CDR3 protein gets one entry in TCRdb, which reprocessed the 5' RACE reads and gives no DNA. This repertoire includes about 260,000 distinct CDR3 sequences. Sequencing was carried out using blood T cells: a sorted CD56 or NKG2C T cell subset, CD4+ or CD8+ T cells, or bulk PBMC T cells (not recorded which). The source of these receptors is a man younger than 30 in good health.

The chain employs TRBV6-5 and TRBJ1-4; absent DNA, TCRdb's TRBD1 call cannot be checked. CDR3 length: 17 amino acids. CDR1 MNHEY and CDR2 SVGAGI come from the germline V gene. CDR3 sequence: CASSYQITGDGGRKLFF.

V is TRBV7-3 and J is TRBJ2-1. This CDR3 region has 13 residues. Germline-derived CDR1 and CDR2 are SGHTA and FQGTGA. The CDR3 protein is CASSLRGFNEQFF.

This chain joins TRBV5-1 and TRBJ2-4; TCRdb designates TRBD2, a call that cannot be tested without DNA. Germline V gives CDR1 SGHRS, CDR2 YFSETQ. CDR3 length equals 16 residues. The CDR3 sequence: CASSAGLPGSVNIQYF.

V is TRBV19 and J is TRBJ2-3; TCRdb names TRBD2, which stays unverified in the absence of DNA. Germline CDR1 reads LNHDA; CDR2 reads SQIVND (reference sequence). There are 18 residues in the CDR3. The CDR3 region is CASSKGLAGGWGTDTQYF.

V and J are TRBV10-3 and TRBJ2-2; TCRdb's D call of TRBD1 is untestable without DNA. The V gene's germline CDR1 is ENHRY and CDR2 SYGVKD. The CDR3 runs 15 residues. CDR3 residues: CAIRTGGAGTGELFF.

V and J are TRBV13 and TRBJ2-5; TCRdb indicates TRBD2, and absent DNA this call remains unverified. Per germline, CDR1 PRHDT and CDR2 FYEKMQ (reference sequence). The CDR3 loop spans 17 amino acids. CDR3: CASRNWAQRPTQETQYF.

V and J are TRBV12-3 or TRBV12-4 and TRBJ2-1; TCRdb names TRBD1, which stays unverified in the absence of DNA. CDR3 length: 15 amino acids. CDR3 in amino acids: CASSLTGGSRDEQFF.

The V call is TRBV7-2, the J call TRBJ2-2. The V gene's germline CDR1 is SGHTA and CDR2 FQGNSA. The CDR3 is 12 amino acids. CDR3 residues: CASSRFTGELFF.

J is TRBJ2-3 and V is TRBV20-1. This CDR3 is 12 amino acids long. CDR1 and CDR2 from the germline V gene are DFQATT and SNEGSKA (reference sequence). CDR3 loop: CSARDADNTQYF.

The rearrangement links TRBV4-2 to TRBJ1-3. This CDR3 comprises 15 residues. Germline V gives CDR1 LGHNA, CDR2 YNFKEQ. CDR3 loop: CASSQDRGNGNTIYF.

V is TRBV6-4 and J is TRBJ2-1; absent DNA, TCRdb's TRBD1 call cannot be checked. The germline V gene has CDR1 MRHNA and CDR2 SNTAGT. This CDR3 contains 15 residues. CDR3 sequence reads: CASSDAGAKYNEQFF.

The chain recombines TRBV7-2 with TRBJ2-3; TCRdb's D gene call, TRBD2, goes unchecked for lack of DNA. This CDR3 is 16 amino acids long. Germline loops: CDR1 SGHTA, CDR2 FQGNSA. Here the CDR3 reads CASSRSGAEPTDTQYF. Complete variable domain (other parts from reference TRBV7-2 and TRBJ2-3): GAGVSQSPSNKVTEKGKDVELRCDPISGHTALYWYRQSLGQGLEFLIYFQGNSAPDKSGLPSDRFSAERTGGSVSTLTIQRTQQEDSAVYLCASSRSGAEPTDTQYFGPGTRLTVL.

The rearrangement joins TRBV7-9 to TRBJ2-3. Germline CDR1 SEHNR, CDR2 FQNEAQ (reference sequence). The CDR3 totals 12 residues. The CDR3 reads CASSPQTNTQYF.

The gene calls are TRBV12-3 or TRBV12-4 and TRBJ2-3; TCRdb's D gene call, TRBD1, goes unchecked for lack of DNA. The CDR3 covers 14 residues. The CDR3 spells CASRLGGPGDTQYF.

This CDR3 is CASSLARATNTGELFF. The chain couples TRBV7-8 to TRBJ2-2. Germline V gene lookup returns CDR1 SGHVS and CDR2 FQNEAQ. CDR3 length equals 16 residues. Looking up the rest from reference TRBV7-8 and TRBJ2-2 gives the full variable domain: GAGVSQSPRYKVAKRGQDVALRCDPISGHVSLFWYQQALGQGPEFLTYFQNEAQLDKSGLPSDRFFAERPEGSVSTLKIQRTQQEDSAVYLCASSLARATNTGELFFGEGSRLTVL.

The gene calls are TRBV5-1 and TRBJ1-3; TCRdb outputs TRBD1, but without DNA this stays unchecked. This CDR3 has 16 amino acids. Germline-derived CDR1 and CDR2 are SGHRS and YFSETQ. This CDR3 is CASRIGDSFSGNTIYF.

The rearrangement links TRBV18 to TRBJ2-1. The germline gives CDR1 KGHSH, CDR2 LQKENI. The CDR3 runs to 13 residues. CDR3 region: CASSPAQVNEQFF.

This chain joins TRBV28 and TRBJ2-3. The CDR3 runs 15 residues. The germline V gene has CDR1 MDHEN and CDR2 SYDVKM. This CDR3 reads CASIGDLLRTDTQYF.

CDR3 residues: CATSPPGDPGELFF. V and J are TRBV24-1 and TRBJ2-2; with no DNA, the TCRdb D assignment of TRBD1 cannot be verified. The length of the CDR3 is 14 residues. The germline V gene has CDR1 KGHDR and CDR2 SFDVKD.